A single sample is the source of the 11 T cell receptor beta chains below, sequenced in a study of cytomegalovirus exposure and HLA in healthy donors. PCR employed 60 Vbeta and 13 Jbeta primers. TCRdb keeps only in-frame clones here, not all; method: immunoSEQ multiplex PCR. This repertoire shows over 100,000 clones, about three quarters found once; its top ten account for 1.8%. The sample comprised PBMCs. These receptors were taken from a female donor in good health and CMV-seropositive.

The genes are TRBV5-4 and TRBJ2-5; tentative D call: TRBD1 (5 bases). The J call could be wrong; TRBJ2-7 is a better fit for the DNA end. The germline gives CDR1 SGHNT, CDR2 YYREEE (reference sequence). The CDR3 is 15 amino acids. Here the CDR3 reads CASSLGQGSPYEQYF. In DNA form, the CDR3 reads TGTGCCAGCAGCTTGGGGCAGGGTTCCCCCTACGAGCAGTACTTC.

This chain links TRBV6-5 with TRBJ1-2, with D possibly matching TRBD1 (6 bases). This CDR3 region has 12 residues. Looked up from germline, CDR1 is MNHEY and CDR2 is SVGAGI. Trimming removed 5 bases at V and 8 bases at J, with 12 bases between. The CDR3 nucleotides read TGTGCCAGCAGTCCAGGGGTGGAAGGCTACACCTTC. This translates into CASSPGVEGYTF.

The chain carries TRBV5-4 and TRBJ2-1, with 9 nucleotides matching TRBD2. CDR1 is SGHNT and CDR2 is YYREEE in the germline V gene (reference sequence). The CDR3 totals 16 residues. The V and J ends lost 0 bases and 4 bases, in that order; junction bases with no gene match: 5. The CDR3 here is CASSLGGGGAYNEQFF. The CDR3 DNA is TGTGCCAGCAGCTTGGGTGGCGGGGGGGCGTACAATGAGCAGTTCTTC.

This sequence joins TRBV19 and TRBJ1-5; 8 positions agree with TRBD1. The germline V gene encodes CDR1 LNHDA and CDR2 SQIVND (reference sequence). J lost 4 bases, V lost 5 bases, and 7 bases had no gene match. The CDR3 is 15 residues long. CDR3 loop: CASSPDRGLNQPQHF. The CDR3 DNA follows: TGTGCCAGTAGTCCAGACAGGGGTCTTAATCAGCCCCAGCATTTT.

V usage is TRBV5-4 and J usage is TRBJ1-2; 8 nucleotides align to TRBD1. V lost 10 bases to trimming and J lost 4 bases; unmatched junction nucleotides: 9. The CDR3 spans 13 residues. Germline V lookup: CDR1 SGHNT, CDR2 YYREEE (reference sequence). The CDR3 region is CAGSGQGSYGYTF. In DNA, the CDR3 is TGTGCCGGAAGTGGACAGGGATCCTATGGCTACACCTTC.

The V call is TRBV6-5, the J call TRBJ1-4; possible D gene TRBD1, 6 bases. In germline, CDR1 is MNHEY, CDR2 SVGAGI. The CDR3 sequence is 13 residues long. V gave up 7 bases and J gave up 10 bases, with 16 bases separating them. The CDR3 sequence is CASKGGGMGKLFF. CDR3 nucleotides: TGTGCCAGCAAAGGGGGTGGGATGGGAAAACTGTTTTTT.

The gene calls are TRBV7-2 and TRBJ2-1; D not resolved. The germline gives CDR1 SGHTA, CDR2 FQGNSA. The CDR3 sequence is 13 residues long. V lost 1 base to trimming and J lost 12 bases, with 13 bases between them. DNA of the CDR3: TGTGCCAGCAGCTTAGAGCGTTCAGATCTGCAGTTCTTC. This encodes CASSLERSDLQFF. Looking up the rest from reference TRBV7-2 and TRBJ2-1 gives the full variable domain: GAGVSQSPSNKVTEKGKDVELRCDPISGHTALYWYRQSLGQGLEFLIYFQGNSAPDKSGLPSDRFSAERTGGSVSTLTIQRTQQEDSAVYLCASSLERSDLQFFGPGTRLTVL.

This chain joins TRBV9 and TRBJ2-3; TRBD2 might be the D (6 bases). The CDR3 extends over 15 amino acids. Germline loops: CDR1 SGDLS, CDR2 YYNGEE. With 0 bases removed from V and 5 bases from J, the gap between germline ends came to 13 bases. The CDR3 spells CASSVAPGVKDTQYF. CDR3 DNA sequence: TGTGCCAGCAGCGTAGCCCCGGGAGTTAAAGATACGCAGTATTTT.

The chain is built from TRBV18 and TRBJ1-2, with D perhaps matching TRBD1 (6 bases). The V gene lost 3 bases and the J gene lost 1 base, with 9 bases spanning the gap. The CDR3 is made up of 14 amino acids. Germline V gene sequence: CDR1 KGHSH, CDR2 LQKENI. CDR3 nucleotide sequence: TGTGCCAGCTCACCGGGACAATTTAACTATGGCTACACCTTC. It encodes CASSPGQFNYGYTF.

A single count supports this clone. J is TRBJ2-7 and V is TRBV28; 8 bases align to TRBD1. There are 15 residues in the CDR3. Germline values: CDR1 MDHEN, CDR2 SYDVKM. V lost 6 bases, J lost 4 bases, and 11 bases stayed unmatched. The CDR3 loop reads CASRGAGTGRYEQYF. The CDR3 DNA reads as TGTGCCAGCAGGGGGGCCGGGACAGGAAGGTACGAGCAGTACTTC. The full variable domain, completed using reference TRBV28 and TRBJ2-7, is DVKVTQSSRYLVKRTGEKVFLECVQDMDHENMFWYRQDPGLGLRLIYFSYDVKMKEKGDIPEGYSVSREKKERFSLILESASTNQTSMYLCASRGAGTGRYEQYFGPGTRLTVT.

The chain recombines TRBV7-2 with TRBJ2-5; 9 bases match TRBD1. Germline loops: CDR1 SGHTA, CDR2 FQGNSA. Unmatched junction bases numbered 12, after V lost 5 bases and J lost 2 bases. This CDR3 spans 17 amino acids. The CDR3 reads CASSPSRDRANQETQYF. The CDR3 nucleotides read TGTGCCAGCAGCCCCAGCCGGGACAGGGCAAATCAAGAGACCCAGTACTTC.